This passage covers 2 T cell receptor beta chains from one sample sequenced in a study of T cell responses to AZD1222 COVID-19 vaccine. TCRdb keeps only in-frame clones here, not all; method: immunoSEQ multiplex PCR. Of over 150,000 clones in the sample, around nine tenths were seen once. Sequenced here: peripheral blood, sampled 28 days after the second AZD1222 dose. These receptors were taken from an adult who received the AZD1222 COVID-19 vaccine.

The chain uses TRBV5-4 and TRBJ2-7, with D perhaps matching TRBD1 or TRBD2 (5 bases each). The CDR3 has 15 amino acids. CDR1 SGHNT and CDR2 YYREEE come from the germline V gene (reference sequence). The ends were cut back, 5 bases at V and 3 bases at J, with 18 bases in the middle. The CDR3: CASRGSGTNVYEQYF. DNA for the CDR3: TGTGCCAGCAGGGGTTCCGGGACGAACGTCTACGAGCAGTACTTC.

About this clone itself: Mismatch with germline at one junction end may stem from a read error. Distinct nucleotide sequences in the sample also encode this CDR3. The chain combines TRBV4-1 with TRBJ1-2; 7 nucleotides match TRBD1. CDR3 length equals 16 residues. Germline V gene lookup returns CDR1 MGHRA and CDR2 YSYEKL. In DNA form, the CDR3 reads TGTGCCAGCAGCCAACCTAGACAGGGCAGGTCTTATGGCTACACCTTC. The encoded protein is CASSQPRQGRSYGYTF.